Listed below are T cell receptor beta chains from one sample, sequenced in a study of T-cell reconstitution after alpha-beta-depleted transplantation in children. Using its own MiXCR run on the PCR reads, TCRdb lists one record per CDR3 protein. Here the sample spans some 280,000 distinct CDR3 sequences, about 10% being singletons. The material was PBMCs from the stem cell graft donor, obtained from the stem cell graft. All receptors come from a human donor who donated a stem cell graft to a child with SCID. The CDR3 runs from the conserved cysteine through the conserved F or W. Each record gives: CDR3 protein, D gene, V gene, J gene. D genes are given only for firm matches.

CDR3aa: CASSDLAGGFNEQFF; d_gene: TRBD2; v_gene: TRBV7-6; j_gene: TRBJ2-1
CDR3aa: CSARPGGGYQETQYF; d_gene: TRBD2; v_gene: TRBV20-1; j_gene: TRBJ2-5
CDR3aa: CSARQGANQPQHF; d_gene: TRBD1; v_gene: TRBV20-1; j_gene: TRBJ1-5
CDR3aa: CASSLSGSHEQYF; d_gene: NA; v_gene: TRBV11-3; j_gene: TRBJ2-7
CDR3aa: CASSLGVANSPLHF; d_gene: NA; v_gene: TRBV3-1; j_gene: TRBJ1-6
CDR3aa: CASSLGHGGYEQYF; d_gene: NA; v_gene: TRBV27; j_gene: TRBJ2-7
CDR3aa: CASSLTRGADTQYF; d_gene: NA; v_gene: TRBV7-9; j_gene: TRBJ2-3
CDR3aa: CASSTGQGRTPLHF; d_gene: TRBD1; v_gene: TRBV12-3/TRBV12-4; j_gene: TRBJ1-6
CDR3aa: CASSLEGELVYTF; d_gene: NA; v_gene: TRBV5-1; j_gene: TRBJ1-2
CDR3aa: CASSLSAGQETQYF; d_gene: NA; v_gene: TRBV5-1; j_gene: TRBJ2-5
CDR3aa: CASSLDRHYDYEQYF; d_gene: NA; v_gene: TRBV5-1; j_gene: TRBJ2-7
CDR3aa: CASSPTRDAGELFF; d_gene: NA; v_gene: TRBV7-6; j_gene: TRBJ2-2
CDR3aa: CASSLKRGGYTQYF; d_gene: NA; v_gene: TRBV5-1; j_gene: TRBJ2-3
CDR3aa: CASGPDYNEQFF; d_gene: NA; v_gene: TRBV12-5; j_gene: TRBJ2-1
CDR3aa: CASRTGGNVIGNQPQHF; d_gene: TRBD1; v_gene: TRBV2; j_gene: TRBJ1-5
CDR3aa: CASSPGTAPYEQYF; d_gene: TRBD1; v_gene: TRBV5-5; j_gene: TRBJ2-7
CDR3aa: CASRRTGSQETQYF; d_gene: TRBD1; v_gene: TRBV25-1; j_gene: TRBJ2-5
CDR3aa: CSAGNEQFF; d_gene: NA; v_gene: TRBV20-1; j_gene: TRBJ2-1
CDR3aa: CASSPLPAEGDEQFF; d_gene: NA; v_gene: TRBV12-3/TRBV12-4; j_gene: TRBJ2-1
CDR3aa: CASGFSYRVTDTGELFF; d_gene: NA; v_gene: TRBV12-5; j_gene: TRBJ2-2
CDR3aa: CSARNLDGSEAFF; d_gene: NA; v_gene: TRBV20-1; j_gene: TRBJ1-1
CDR3aa: CASSLTGRAYEQYF; d_gene: NA; v_gene: TRBV27; j_gene: TRBJ2-7
CDR3aa: CASSQVHPTGELFF; d_gene: NA; v_gene: TRBV14; j_gene: TRBJ2-2
CDR3aa: CASSTGERGYTF; d_gene: TRBD1; v_gene: TRBV12-3/TRBV12-4; j_gene: TRBJ1-2
CDR3aa: CASSLELAGGQETQYF; d_gene: TRBD2; v_gene: TRBV7-8; j_gene: TRBJ2-5
CDR3aa: CASRVGAGSADTQYF; d_gene: NA; v_gene: TRBV5-1; j_gene: TRBJ2-3
CDR3aa: CASSLVRENIQYF; d_gene: NA; v_gene: TRBV11-2; j_gene: TRBJ2-4
CDR3aa: CASSPRQGGSYEQYF; d_gene: TRBD1; v_gene: TRBV9; j_gene: TRBJ2-7
CDR3aa: CASSLGSRMNTEAFF; d_gene: NA; v_gene: TRBV12-3/TRBV12-4; j_gene: TRBJ1-1
CDR3aa: CASRLGPDNEQFF; d_gene: NA; v_gene: TRBV12-3/TRBV12-4; j_gene: TRBJ2-1
CDR3aa: CASSLLGPGRGSTDTQYF; d_gene: TRBD2; v_gene: TRBV5-1; j_gene: TRBJ2-3
CDR3aa: CASRRDEYEQYF; d_gene: NA; v_gene: TRBV5-1; j_gene: TRBJ2-7
CDR3aa: CASSFGISQETQYF; d_gene: NA; v_gene: TRBV12-3/TRBV12-4; j_gene: TRBJ2-5
CDR3aa: CASSETARGPDTQYF; d_gene: NA; v_gene: TRBV10-2; j_gene: TRBJ2-3
CDR3aa: CASGAGVYQPQHF; d_gene: NA; v_gene: TRBV2; j_gene: TRBJ1-5
CDR3aa: CASSYSGRIYEQYF; d_gene: NA; v_gene: TRBV6-5; j_gene: TRBJ2-7